The rows below give T cell receptor beta chains drawn from one sample of a study of cytomegalovirus exposure and HLA in healthy donors. TCRdb keeps only in-frame clones here, not all; method: immunoSEQ multiplex PCR. The data show some 210,000 clones, with roughly 85% seen just once and 5.5% to 6.5% held by the top ten. The sample comprised PBMCs. The receptors come from a woman younger than 30 in good health and CMV-seronegative. Each CDR3 is given with its conserved first and last residue. A D gene is named only where the DNA matches it firmly. Only some rows state a clone size, as once, few, many or a class for expanded clones.

TGCACCAGCAGCCAAGAGCGGGAGGTTTCCTACAATGAGCAGTTCTTC | CTSSQEREVSYNEQFF | - | TRBJ2-1 | TRBV1 | -
TGTGCCAGCAGCTACGGGACAGGGGGCCATCAGCCCCAGCATTTT | CASSYGTGGHQPQHF | - | TRBJ1-5 | TRBV5-6 | TRBD1
TGTGCCTTGAGGGGACAGCCCACCGGTTCTTCCTACAATGAGCAGTTCTTC | CALRGQPTGSSYNEQFF | - | TRBJ2-1 | TRBV2 | TRBD1
TGTGCCAGCAGCTTAGTTGGGAAAAGCTCTGGAAACACCATATATTTT | CASSLVGKSSGNTIYF | few | TRBJ1-3 | TRBV7-2 | -
TGTGCCAGCAGTTACTCGGGGACATTCCCTAACTATGGCTACACCTTC | CASSYSGTFPNYGYTF | - | TRBJ1-2 | TRBV6-5 | -
TGCGCCAGCAGCTTGGAGGCCAGAACGAACACCGGGGAGCTGTTTTTT | CASSLEARTNTGELFF | - | TRBJ2-2 | TRBV5-1 | -
TGTGCCAGCAGCCCGCGACTAGCGGGGGGAACCTACGAGCAGTACTTC | CASSPRLAGGTYEQYF | - | TRBJ2-7 | TRBV9 | TRBD2
TGTGCCTGGAAGGGGTTTCGGAATTCACCCCTCCACTTT | CAWKGFRNSPLHF | few | TRBJ1-6 | TRBV30 | -
TGCGCCAGCAGCACCACAGGGGACTATAGCTGGGACACTGAAGCTTTCTTT | CASSTTGDYSWDTEAFF | once | TRBJ1-1 | TRBV5-1 | TRBD1
TGTGCCAGCAGTTTTCAGGGATATACGCAGTATTTT | CASSFQGYTQYF | - | TRBJ2-3 | TRBV2 | -
TGTGCCAGCAGCGCTTCCTCAAGCACTGAAGCTTTCTTT | CASSASSSTEAFF | - | TRBJ1-1 | TRBV7-9 | -
TGTGCCAGTAGCCGCCGGGACTCCTCCTACGAGCAGTACTTC | CASSRRDSSYEQYF | - | TRBJ2-7 | TRBV19 | -
TGTGCCAGCAGTGAGGAAAGATTCTATGGCTACACCTTC | CASSEERFYGYTF | many | TRBJ1-2 | TRBV2 | -
TGCGCCAGCAGCTCCCCTTGGTCAGGGACGACCTACGAGCAGTACTTC | CASSSPWSGTTYEQYF | few | TRBJ2-7 | TRBV10-1 | -
TGTGCCAGCAGTCTAAACAGGGAAGTCAATGGCTACACCTTC | CASSLNREVNGYTF | - | TRBJ1-2 | TRBV6-1 | -
TGCGCCAGCAGCCACGGACGAGTCTCTGGGGCCAACGTCCTGACTTTC | CASSHGRVSGANVLTF | - | TRBJ2-6 | TRBV4-1 | -
TGTGCCAGCAGCGTTCTGCTGAACACTGAAGCTTTCTTT | CASSVLLNTEAFF | - | TRBJ1-1 | TRBV11-1 | -
TGTGCTAGTGGTTTGGTTGGGGGGAACACTGAAGCTTTCTTT | CASGLVGGNTEAFF | - | TRBJ1-1 | TRBV12-5 | -
TGTGCCAGCAGTTCCCGACTGGGTCCCACAGATACGCAGTATTTT | CASSSRLGPTDTQYF | - | TRBJ2-3 | TRBV27 | -
TGTGCCAGCAGCTTGGGACAGGGGGACAGCACAGATACGCAGTATTTT | CASSLGQGDSTDTQYF | - | TRBJ2-3 | TRBV5-6 | TRBD1
TGTGCCAGCAGCGTCTCACCCGGGACAGGGGTCGATGGCTACACCTTC | CASSVSPGTGVDGYTF | - | TRBJ1-2 | TRBV9 | TRBD1
TGTGCCAGCAGTCCCGGGACAGCTCTCCACGATGGCTACACCTTC | CASSPGTALHDGYTF | - | TRBJ1-2 | TRBV27 | TRBD1
TGTGCCAGCAGTGAAGGGTTGAAAAACATTCAGTACTTC | CASSEGLKNIQYF | - | TRBJ2-4 | TRBV2 | -
TGTGCCAGCAGTTCCGGGACTACTTACAATGAGCAGTTCTTC | CASSSGTTYNEQFF | - | TRBJ2-1 | TRBV6-6 | TRBD2
TGCAGCGCCGGGACAGACAATGAGCAGTTCTTC | CSAGTDNEQFF | once | TRBJ2-1 | TRBV29-1 | TRBD1
TGCGCCAGCAGCCTCGGACCGAATACCAGTGAAGCTTTCTTT | CASSLGPNTSEAFF | - | TRBJ1-1 | TRBV5-1 | -
TGTGCCAGCAGCTTGGAGTCGGGACAGGGGTATGTCGGTGGCTACACCTTC | CASSLESGQGYVGGYTF | few | TRBJ1-2 | TRBV5-6 | TRBD1
TGCGCCAGCAGCTCACCGGGAAGCGTGGAAGCTTTCTTT | CASSSPGSVEAFF | - | TRBJ1-1 | TRBV5-1 | -
TGTGCCACCAACCCCCTGGGGACCTACGAGCAGTACTTC | CATNPLGTYEQYF | - | TRBJ2-7 | TRBV2 | -
TGTGCCAGCAGCTGGGGGGAGACCCAGTACTTC | CASSWGETQYF | - | TRBJ2-5 | TRBV6-1 | -
TGTGCCAGCTCACCACCTTTGGGACTAGCGTCCCAGGCGCAGTACTTC | CASSPPLGLASQAQYF | - | TRBJ2-7 | TRBV18 | TRBD2